These 32 T cell receptor beta chains came from one sample sequenced in a study of cytomegalovirus exposure and HLA in healthy donors. In the PCR, 60 Vbeta and 13 Jbeta primers were used. The method was immunoSEQ multiplex PCR; TCRdb's version includes in-frame clones alone and lacks a portion of them. The data contain around 140,000 clones, roughly 10% of them seen just once; the ten biggest clones take up 1.8%. The specimen was PBMCs. The receptors come from a man aged 50 to 60 in good health and CMV-seronegative.

The gene calls are TRBV6-1 and TRBJ2-3; 13 bases fit TRBD2. Looked up from germline, CDR1 is MNHNS and CDR2 is SASEGT. V shed 6 bases and J 3 bases; nucleotides not matched to a gene: 3. The CDR3 contains 15 residues. The CDR3 sequence is CASRGLAGTTDTQYF. CDR3 coding DNA: TGTGCCAGCAGGGGACTAGCGGGGACGACAGATACGCAGTATTTT.

This clone has a handful of counts. The chain is built from TRBV28 and TRBJ1-2; D remains unclear. The CDR3 spans 11 residues. Trimming cost V 8 bases and J 0 bases, with 4 bases left between them. Germline CDR1 MDHEN, CDR2 SYDVKM. Written as DNA, the CDR3 is TGTGCCAGCGTATCTAACTATGGCTACACCTTC. This encodes CASVSNYGYTF.

The CDR3 nucleotides read TGTGCCAGTAGTATAGCTCACGGGAAGGCCTACGAGCAGTACTTC. Translation gives CASSIAHGKAYEQYF. V and J are TRBV19 and TRBJ2-7, with D perhaps TRBD2 (5 bases). Germline CDR1 and CDR2: LNHDA and SQIVND (reference sequence). V dropped 1 base and J dropped 2 bases, with 12 bases sitting between them. The CDR3 covers 15 residues.

CDR3 DNA sequence: TGCGCCAGCAGCTTTGCACCGACAGTTATGTATGGCTACACCTTC. It encodes CASSFAPTVMYGYTF. The rearrangement links TRBV5-1 to TRBJ1-2; weak D call: TRBD1 (5 bases). Germline-derived CDR1 and CDR2 are SGHRS and YFSETQ. This CDR3 contains 15 residues. Trimming removed 2 bases at V and 5 bases at J, with 16 bases between.

This clone was seen a handful of times. The V and J genes are TRBV6-1 and TRBJ1-1, with D hard to call. There are 13 residues in the CDR3. Trimming took 4 bases from V and 0 from J, leaving 6 bases between them. Germline lookup yields CDR1 MNHNS and CDR2 SASEGT. CDR3 sequence (DNA): TGTGCCAGCAGTGGCAGTGTGAACACTGAAGCTTTCTTT. Residues: CASSGSVNTEAFF.

This clone has only a few counts. The chain has TRBV18 and TRBJ1-5, with TRBD1 identical over 11 bases. J was trimmed by 3 bases and V by 4 bases; bases with no gene match: 2. The CDR3 runs 15 residues. CDR1 and CDR2 (germline): KGHSH, LQKENI. CDR3 protein: CASSRGQGDNQPQHF. CDR3 in DNA: TGTGCCAGCTCACGGGGACAGGGGGACAATCAGCCCCAGCATTTT.

This chain connects TRBV27 to TRBJ1-2, with no clear D. This CDR3 region has 14 residues. Germline values: CDR1 MNHEY, CDR2 SMNVEV (reference sequence). V gave up 5 bases and J gave up 7 bases, with 17 bases separating them. The DNA of the CDR3 is TGTGCCAGCAGTCCCGAAGGCAGGTCAAGTGGCTACACCTTC. This encodes CASSPEGRSSGYTF.

The table lists this clone with a few counts. The chain employs TRBV30 and TRBJ1-1, with a possible D match to TRBD1 (6 bases). The germline V gene has CDR1 GTSNPN and CDR2 SVGIG (reference sequence). The germline V and J ends were trimmed by 5 bases and 10 bases, with 14 bases remaining between them. The CDR3 consists of 11 residues. The CDR3: CAWGRRGRAFF. For the CDR3, the DNA is TGTGCCTGGGGACGTAGGGGGAGAGCTTTCTTT. The complete variable domain, with remaining parts taken from reference TRBV30 and TRBJ1-1, reads SQTIHQWPATLVQPVGSPLSLECTVEGTSNPNLYWYRQAAGRGLQLLFYSVGIGQISSEVPQNLSASRPQDRQFILSSKKLLLSDSGFYLCAWGRRGRAFFGQGTRLTVV.

This clone was seen repeatedly, ten times or more. The rearrangement links TRBV6-4 to TRBJ2-2; D not certain. Germline V CDR1 and CDR2: MRHNA, SNTAGT. The V gene lost 0 bases and the J gene lost 4 bases, with 3 bases spanning the gap. CDR3 size: 13 residues. In nucleotides, the CDR3 is TGTGCCAGCAGTGACTCGAGCACCGGGGAGCTGTTTTTT. As protein: CASSDSSTGELFF.

This clone was detected only a few times. The chain uses TRBV4-2 and TRBJ2-7; TRBD2 matches 13 bases. V was pared by 4 bases and J by 2 bases, with 5 bases of the junction left unmatched. This CDR3 comprises 16 residues. The germline V gene encodes CDR1 LGHNA and CDR2 YNFKEQ. In nucleotides, the CDR3 is TGTGCCAGCAGCCCCCAGACTAGCGGGGGGCCCTACGAGCAGTACTTC. Encoded protein: CASSPQTSGGPYEQYF.

The chain uses TRBV11-2 and TRBJ1-4; 7 positions match TRBD1. The length of the CDR3 is 14 residues. CDR1 is SGHAT, CDR2 FQNNGV, per germline. The V segment lost 5 bases and the J segment 8 bases; nucleotides outside the gene matches: 8. DNA for the CDR3: TGTGCCAGCAGCCGAGACAGGGTGGGGGAAAAACTGTTTTTT. The encoded protein is CASSRDRVGEKLFF. Looking up the rest from reference TRBV11-2 and TRBJ1-4 gives the full variable domain: EAGVAQSPRYKIIEKRQSVAFWCNPISGHATLYWYQQILGQGPKLLIQFQNNGVVDDSQLPKDRFSAERLKGVDSTLKIQPAKLEDSAVYLCASSRDRVGEKLFFGSGTQLSVL.

This clone was recorded a few times. This chain joins TRBV6-5 and TRBJ1-3; 9 bases agree with TRBD1. CDR1 and CDR2 (germline): MNHEY, SVGAGI. The CDR3 spans 13 residues. V gave up 6 bases and J gave up 9 bases; unmatched junction bases: 6. CDR3 region: CASRGTGTVTIYF. CDR3 sequence (DNA): TGTGCCAGCAGGGGGACAGGGACGGTCACCATATATTTT.

The chain's CDR3 is CASSLFGGGPPDTQYF. DNA of the CDR3: TGTGCCAGCAGCTTGTTTGGGGGAGGGCCCCCAGATACGCAGTATTTT. The V gene is TRBV5-6, the J gene TRBJ2-3; 7 bases are a match to TRBD2. This CDR3 spans 16 amino acids. Germline V CDR1 and CDR2: SGHDT, YYEEEE. With V trimmed by 1 base and J by 4 bases, 9 bases remained unmatched.

This clone was seen a few times. This chain joins TRBV30 and TRBJ2-5, with 11 bases lining up with TRBD2. CDR3 length: 13 residues. Germline V CDR1 and CDR2: GTSNPN, SVGIG (reference sequence). V gave up 5 bases and J gave up 5 bases; unmatched junction bases: 4. The CDR3 sequence: CAWVAGGPETQYF. In DNA, the CDR3 is TGTGCCTGGGTAGCGGGGGGGCCGGAGACCCAGTACTTC.

The chain has TRBV6-1 and TRBJ1-2; unclear D gene. The CDR3 runs to 14 residues. V lost 1 base to trimming and J lost 0 bases, with 6 bases between them. Per the germline V gene, CDR1 is MNHNS and CDR2 is SASEGT. CDR3 region: CASSEGPANYGYTF. Here the CDR3 DNA reads TGTGCCAGCAGTGAAGGCCCAGCTAACTATGGCTACACCTTC.

The rearrangement links TRBV7-8 to TRBJ1-1; weak D call: TRBD1 (5 bases). CDR1 is SGHVS and CDR2 is FQNEAQ in the germline V gene. V dropped 8 bases and J dropped 1 base, with 14 bases sitting between them. This CDR3 is 14 amino acids long. Here the CDR3 reads CASGARQKNTEAFF. CDR3 bases: TGTGCCAGCGGCGCCCGACAGAAGAACACTGAAGCTTTCTTT.

The V call is TRBV7-2, the J call TRBJ1-3; possible D gene TRBD1, 6 bases. The germline gives CDR1 SGHTA, CDR2 FQGNSA. This CDR3 comprises 16 residues. V gave up 2 bases and J gave up 0 bases, with 11 bases separating them. The CDR3, as DNA: TGTGCCAGCAGCTTACACGGACAGTACTCTGGAAACACCATATATTTT. This codes for CASSLHGQYSGNTIYF.

The sample holds a few counts of this clone. V gene TRBV29-1 combines with J gene TRBJ2-7; TRBD1 aligns across 12 bases. Germline CDR1 and CDR2: SQVTM and ANQGSEA. V was pared by 6 bases and J by 7 bases, with 10 bases of the junction left unmatched. The CDR3 has 14 amino acids. The CDR3 here is CSVTPGQGAKEQYF. The CDR3 nucleotides read TGCAGCGTAACCCCGGGACAGGGGGCGAAAGAGCAGTACTTC.

This clone was counted only a few times. This chain connects TRBV7-2 to TRBJ2-3, with TRBD2 as a possible D gene (6 bases). The CDR3 is 14 amino acids. CDR1 SGHTA and CDR2 FQGNSA come from the germline V gene. The ends were cut back, 7 bases at V and 7 bases at J, with 18 bases in the middle. CDR3 sequence (DNA): TGTGCCAGCACCGCCCCCGTGGAGGGAAATACGCAGTATTTT. This translates into CASTAPVEGNTQYF.

A word on this clone: The missing conserved phenylalanine or tryptophan at the end of this CDR3 makes a read error likely. This chain links TRBV6-5 with TRBJ1-2; a weak D match, TRBD1 (6 bases). With 6 bases removed from V and 0 bases from J, the gap between germline ends came to 11 bases. The CDR3 consists of 14 residues. Germline CDR1 is MNHEY and CDR2 is SVGAGI. CDR3 protein: CASRGDTTNYGYTV. The DNA of the CDR3 is TGTGCCAGCAGAGGGGACACTACTAACTATGGCTACACCGTC.

The J gene is TRBJ2-7, the V gene TRBV18; a weak D match, TRBD2 (6 bases). The length of the CDR3 is 14 residues. Trimming removed 3 bases from V and 2 bases from J, with 11 bases in between. Germline V lookup: CDR1 KGHSH, CDR2 LQKENI. CDR3 DNA: TGTGCCAGCTCACCGGGGACTGAGCCCTACGAGCAGTACTTC. Encoded protein: CASSPGTEPYEQYF.

A few counts support this clone. The chain combines TRBV7-6 with TRBJ1-6; a weak D match, TRBD1 (6 bases). V dropped 5 bases and J dropped 6 bases, with 17 bases sitting between them. In germline, CDR1 is SGHVS, CDR2 FNYEAQ. This CDR3 has 16 residues. Here the CDR3 DNA reads TGTGCCAGCAGCCCCGGGGACATCCAGCGTAATTCACCCCTCCACTTT. It translates to CASSPGDIQRNSPLHF.

J is TRBJ2-1 and V is TRBV28; TRBD2 agrees at 13 bases. Per the germline V gene, CDR1 is MDHEN and CDR2 is SYDVKM. This CDR3 spans 16 amino acids. Trimming at V came to 1 base and at J to 10 bases, leaving 7 bases not matched to a gene. CDR3 sequence (DNA): TGTGCCAGCAGTTTATTGGGACTAGCGGGACCCCGGGAGCAGTTCTTC. It specifies CASSLLGLAGPREQFF.

The V call is TRBV27, the J call TRBJ2-5, with 9 nucleotides matching TRBD1. Germline V CDR1 and CDR2: MNHEY, SMNVEV (reference sequence). V trimming: 2 bases; J trimming: 1 base; junction bases outside the gene matches: 14. The CDR3 sequence is 19 residues long. The CDR3 nucleotides are TGTGCCAGCAGTTTAGCGGGGACAGGGTTTTTGGAACGCCAAGAGACCCAGTACTTC. This translates into CASSLAGTGFLERQETQYF.

This clone turned up a few times. The chain is built from TRBV19 and TRBJ1-2; 10 bases are shared with TRBD1. Germline values: CDR1 LNHDA, CDR2 SQIVND (reference sequence). The CDR3 contains 14 residues. V shed 8 bases and J 8 bases; nucleotides not matched to a gene: 11. The CDR3 sequence: CASARRQGAEGYTF. The CDR3 region has the DNA TGTGCCAGTGCCCGTCGACAGGGGGCGGAGGGCTACACCTTC.

The chain employs TRBV7-3 and TRBJ2-1, with a tentative D call TRBD1 (6 bases). Germline CDR1 reads SGHTA; CDR2 reads FQGTGA. The CDR3 spans 13 residues. Between the trimmed V and J ends, which lost 4 bases and 10 bases, there was a span of 14 bases. For the CDR3, the DNA is TGTGCCAGCAGCTCGATACAGGGAAGGGAGCAGTTCTTC. It yields the protein CASSSIQGREQFF.

CDR3 nucleotide sequence: TGTGCCTGGAGTGTATGGACACCCCCGACCCAGTACTTC. Translated, it gives CAWSVWTPPTQYF. This sequence joins TRBV30 and TRBJ2-5; D possibly corresponds to TRBD1 (5 bases). The CDR3 extends over 13 amino acids. Deletions cut 0 bases from V and 7 bases from J, with 12 bases between. Germline V gene lookup returns CDR1 GTSNPN and CDR2 SVGIG (reference sequence).

In its sample, this clone was seen a few times. J is TRBJ2-4 and V is TRBV19; perhaps TRBD2 as D (5 bases). The CDR3 has 13 residues. V lost 7 bases and J 8 bases, leaving 15 bases between the germline ends. Germline V lookup: CDR1 LNHDA, CDR2 SQIVND (reference sequence). The chain's CDR3 is CASTMAGWDIQYF. The DNA for the CDR3 is TGTGCCAGTACGATGGCGGGCTGGGACATTCAGTACTTC.

J is TRBJ2-5 and V is TRBV7-2, with 7 bases fitting TRBD2. The last part of the DNA fits TRBJ2-7 better; the J call may be wrong. Germline-derived CDR1 and CDR2 are SGHTA and FQGNSA. CDR3 length: 14 amino acids. CDR3 amino acids: CASSESGVSYEQYF. The CDR3 nucleotides read TGTGCCAGCAGCGAGAGCGGGGTCTCCTACGAGCAGTACTTC.

This clone has a handful of counts. The chain has TRBV4-2 and TRBJ2-3; 15 bases are shared with TRBD2. With V trimmed by 0 bases and J by 0 bases, 4 bases remained unmatched. In germline, CDR1 is LGHNA, CDR2 YNFKEQ. The CDR3 consists of 19 residues. The CDR3 loop reads CASSQEGLAGGPSTDTQYF. The CDR3 DNA reads TGTGCCAGCAGCCAAGAGGGACTAGCGGGGGGACCTAGCACAGATACGCAGTATTTT.

This clone appeared a few times. The chain couples TRBV20-1 to TRBJ2-7; D is uncertain. V gave up 5 bases and J gave up 4 bases, with 9 bases separating them. The germline CDR1 and CDR2 sequences are DFQATT and SNEGSKA (reference sequence). The CDR3 length is 11 residues. The CDR3 reads CSAVNQYEQYF. Written as DNA, the CDR3 is TGCAGTGCTGTTAATCAGTACGAGCAGTACTTC.

The chain recombines TRBV19 with TRBJ2-5, with TRBD1 identical over 10 bases. J gave up 5 bases and V 5 bases, and 2 bases lay outside the gene matches. CDR3 length equals 13 residues. CDR1 and CDR2 from the germline V gene are LNHDA and SQIVND (reference sequence). CDR3 protein: CASSVGQGETQYF. As DNA, the CDR3 is TGTGCCAGTAGTGTGGGACAGGGGGAGACCCAGTACTTC.